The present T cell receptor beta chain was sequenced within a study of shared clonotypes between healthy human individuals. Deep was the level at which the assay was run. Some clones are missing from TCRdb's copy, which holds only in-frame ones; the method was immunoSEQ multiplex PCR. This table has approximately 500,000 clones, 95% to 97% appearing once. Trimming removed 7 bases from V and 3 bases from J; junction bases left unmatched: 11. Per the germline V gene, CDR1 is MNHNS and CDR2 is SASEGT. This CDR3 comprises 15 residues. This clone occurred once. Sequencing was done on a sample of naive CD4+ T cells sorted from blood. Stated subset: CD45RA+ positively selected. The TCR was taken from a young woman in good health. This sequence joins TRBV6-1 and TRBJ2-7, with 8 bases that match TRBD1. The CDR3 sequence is CASNREGQVYYEQYF. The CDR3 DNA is TGTGCCAGCAACCGAGAGGGACAGGTTTACTACGAGCAGTACTTC.